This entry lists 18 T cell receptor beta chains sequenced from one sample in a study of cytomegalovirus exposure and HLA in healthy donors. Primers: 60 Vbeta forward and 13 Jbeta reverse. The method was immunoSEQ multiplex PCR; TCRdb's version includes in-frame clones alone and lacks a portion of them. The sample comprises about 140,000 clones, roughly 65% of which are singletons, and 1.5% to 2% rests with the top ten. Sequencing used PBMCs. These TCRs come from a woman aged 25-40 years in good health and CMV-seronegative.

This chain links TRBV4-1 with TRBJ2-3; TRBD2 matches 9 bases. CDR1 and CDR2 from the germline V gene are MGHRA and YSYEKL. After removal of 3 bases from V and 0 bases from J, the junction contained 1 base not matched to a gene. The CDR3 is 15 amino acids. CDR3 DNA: TGCGCCAGCAGCCAGCGGGGGGGTAGCACAGATACGCAGTATTTT. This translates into CASSQRGGSTDTQYF.

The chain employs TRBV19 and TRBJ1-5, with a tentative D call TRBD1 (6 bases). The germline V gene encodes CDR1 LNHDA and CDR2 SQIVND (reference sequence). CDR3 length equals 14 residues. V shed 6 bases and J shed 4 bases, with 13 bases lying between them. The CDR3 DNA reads TGTGCCAGTAGAATACAGGGTCAGAATCAGCCCCAGCATTTT. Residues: CASRIQGQNQPQHF.

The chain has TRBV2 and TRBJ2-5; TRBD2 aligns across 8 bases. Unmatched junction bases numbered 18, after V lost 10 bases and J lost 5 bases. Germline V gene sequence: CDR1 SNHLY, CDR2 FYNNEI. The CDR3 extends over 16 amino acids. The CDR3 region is CATRQSSGASGETQYF. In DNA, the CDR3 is TGTGCCACCCGCCAGAGTAGCGGGGCGTCCGGGGAGACCCAGTACTTC.

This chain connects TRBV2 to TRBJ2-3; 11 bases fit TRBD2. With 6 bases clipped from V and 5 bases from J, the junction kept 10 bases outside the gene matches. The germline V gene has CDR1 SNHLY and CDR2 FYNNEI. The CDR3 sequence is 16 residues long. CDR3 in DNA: TGTGCCAGCAGAGACCCTAGCGGGGGGCGAAGAGATACGCAGTATTTT. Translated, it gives CASRDPSGGRRDTQYF.

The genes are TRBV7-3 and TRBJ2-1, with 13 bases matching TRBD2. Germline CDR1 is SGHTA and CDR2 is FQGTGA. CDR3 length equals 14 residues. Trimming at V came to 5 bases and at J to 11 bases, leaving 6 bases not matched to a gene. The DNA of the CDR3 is TGTGCCAGCAGCCCTGAGGGACTAGCGGGGAAGCAGTTCTTC. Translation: CASSPEGLAGKQFF.

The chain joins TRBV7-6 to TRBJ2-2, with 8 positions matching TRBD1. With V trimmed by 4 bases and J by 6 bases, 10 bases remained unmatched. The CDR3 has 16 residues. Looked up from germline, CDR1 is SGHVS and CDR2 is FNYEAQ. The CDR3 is CASSSPSAQGAGELFF. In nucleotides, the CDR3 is TGTGCCAGCAGCTCCCCCTCGGCACAGGGGGCCGGGGAGCTGTTTTTT.

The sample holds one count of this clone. CDR3 nucleotide sequence: TGTGCCAGCAATCCCTTCAGGGGGCAGCCCCAGCATTTT. It codes for CASNPFRGQPQHF. This chain uses TRBV2 with TRBJ1-5; 7 nucleotides line up with TRBD1. This CDR3 is built from 13 residues. CDR1 is SNHLY, CDR2 FYNNEI, per germline. Trimming at V came to 7 bases and at J to 7 bases, leaving 7 bases not matched to a gene.

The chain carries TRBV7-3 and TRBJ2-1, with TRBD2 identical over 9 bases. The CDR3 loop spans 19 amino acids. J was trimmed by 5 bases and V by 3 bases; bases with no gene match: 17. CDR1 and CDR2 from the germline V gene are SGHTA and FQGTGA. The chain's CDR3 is CASSLRGGSSSGADNEQFF. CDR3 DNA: TGTGCCAGCAGCTTGCGGGGGGGGTCCAGTTCGGGGGCTGACAATGAGCAGTTCTTC.

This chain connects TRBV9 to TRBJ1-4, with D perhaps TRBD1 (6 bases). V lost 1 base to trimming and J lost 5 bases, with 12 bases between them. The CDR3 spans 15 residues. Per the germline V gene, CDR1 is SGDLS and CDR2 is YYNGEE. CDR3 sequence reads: CASSVTTGDNEKLFF. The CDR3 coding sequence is TGTGCCAGCAGCGTAACGACAGGTGACAATGAAAAACTGTTTTTT.

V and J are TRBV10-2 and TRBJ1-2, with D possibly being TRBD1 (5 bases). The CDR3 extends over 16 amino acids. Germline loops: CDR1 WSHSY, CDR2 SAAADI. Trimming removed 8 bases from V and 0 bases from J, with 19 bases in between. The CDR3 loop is CASLSTLTDSNYGYTF. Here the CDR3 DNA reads TGCGCCAGCCTCTCGACCTTGACAGATTCTAACTATGGCTACACCTTC.

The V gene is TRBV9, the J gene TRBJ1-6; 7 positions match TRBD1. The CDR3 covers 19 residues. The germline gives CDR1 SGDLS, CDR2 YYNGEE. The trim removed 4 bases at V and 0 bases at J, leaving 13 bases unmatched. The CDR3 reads CASSRALPGQSSYNSPLHF. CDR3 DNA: TGTGCCAGCAGCCGCGCTCTGCCGGGACAGAGCTCCTATAATTCACCCCTCCACTTT.

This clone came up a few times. The CDR3 nucleotides are TGTGCCAGCACCAGACAGGGGGGGTCGGAGGAGACCCAGTACTTC. It yields the protein CASTRQGGSEETQYF. The rearrangement links TRBV11-1 to TRBJ2-5; 9 bases are shared with TRBD1. The CDR3 totals 15 residues. Losses at the gene ends were 7 bases for V and 5 bases for J; bases not matched to a gene: 11. The V gene's germline CDR1 is SGHAT and CDR2 FQDESV (reference sequence).

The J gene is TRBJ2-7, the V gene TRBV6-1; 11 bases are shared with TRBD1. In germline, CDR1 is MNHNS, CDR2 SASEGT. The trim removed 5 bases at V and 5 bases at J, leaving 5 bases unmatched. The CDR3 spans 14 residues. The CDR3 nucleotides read TGTGCCAGCAGTATCTGGACAGGGGGCAACGAGCAGTACTTC. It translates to CASSIWTGGNEQYF.

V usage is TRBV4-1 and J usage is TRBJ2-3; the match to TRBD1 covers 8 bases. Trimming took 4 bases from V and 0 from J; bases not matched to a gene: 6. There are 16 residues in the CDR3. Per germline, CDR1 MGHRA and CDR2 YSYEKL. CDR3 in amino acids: CASSLTGATSTDTQYF. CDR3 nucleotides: TGCGCCAGCAGCCTGACAGGGGCGACAAGCACAGATACGCAGTATTTT.

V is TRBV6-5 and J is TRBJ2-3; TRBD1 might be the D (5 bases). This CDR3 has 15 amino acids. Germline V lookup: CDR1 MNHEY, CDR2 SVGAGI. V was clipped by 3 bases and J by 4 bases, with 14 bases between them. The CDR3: CASSYRQGLADTQYF. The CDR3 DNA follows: TGTGCCAGCAGTTATCGGCAGGGCTTAGCAGATACGCAGTATTTT.

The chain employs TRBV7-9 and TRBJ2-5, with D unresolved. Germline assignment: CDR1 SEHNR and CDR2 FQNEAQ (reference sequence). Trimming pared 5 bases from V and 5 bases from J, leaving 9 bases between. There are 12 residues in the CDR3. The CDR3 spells CASSVNLETQYF. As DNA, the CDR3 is TGTGCCAGCAGCGTTAACTTGGAGACCCAGTACTTC.

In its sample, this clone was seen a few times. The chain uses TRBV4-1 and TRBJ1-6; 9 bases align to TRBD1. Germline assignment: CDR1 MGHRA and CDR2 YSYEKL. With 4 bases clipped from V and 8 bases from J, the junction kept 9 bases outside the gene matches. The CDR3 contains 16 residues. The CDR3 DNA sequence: TGCGCCAGCAGCCCAGAAAGGGGACAGGGATATTCACCCCTCCACTTT. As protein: CASSPERGQGYSPLHF.

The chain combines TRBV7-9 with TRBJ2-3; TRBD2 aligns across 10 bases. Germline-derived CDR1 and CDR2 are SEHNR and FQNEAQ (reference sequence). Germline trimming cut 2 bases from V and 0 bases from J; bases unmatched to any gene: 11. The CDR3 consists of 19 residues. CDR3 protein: CASSLPAGGRTASTDTQYF. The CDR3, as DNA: TGTGCCAGCAGCTTACCAGCGGGGGGGAGAACCGCTAGCACAGATACGCAGTATTTT.